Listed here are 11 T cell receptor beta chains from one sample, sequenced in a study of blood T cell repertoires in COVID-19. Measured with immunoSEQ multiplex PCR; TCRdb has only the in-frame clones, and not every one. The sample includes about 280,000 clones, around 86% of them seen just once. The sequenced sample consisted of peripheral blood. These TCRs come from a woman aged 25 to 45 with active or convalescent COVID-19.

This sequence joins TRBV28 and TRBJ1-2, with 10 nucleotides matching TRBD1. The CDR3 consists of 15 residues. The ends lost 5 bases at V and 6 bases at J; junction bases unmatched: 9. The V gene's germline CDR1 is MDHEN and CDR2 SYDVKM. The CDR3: CASSPTRDRGHGYTF. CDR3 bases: TGTGCCAGCAGTCCAACCCGGGACAGGGGACATGGCTACACCTTC.

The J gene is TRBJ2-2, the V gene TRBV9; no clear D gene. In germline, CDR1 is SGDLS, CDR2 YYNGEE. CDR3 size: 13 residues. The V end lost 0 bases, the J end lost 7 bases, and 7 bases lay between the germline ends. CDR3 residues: CASSVGRSGELFF. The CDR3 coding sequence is TGTGCCAGCAGCGTAGGGAGAAGCGGGGAGCTGTTTTTT.

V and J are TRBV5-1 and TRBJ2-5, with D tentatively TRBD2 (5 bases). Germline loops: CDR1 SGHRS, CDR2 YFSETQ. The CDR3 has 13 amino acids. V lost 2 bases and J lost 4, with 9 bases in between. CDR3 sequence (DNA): TGCGCCAGCAGCTTCGGTGCGGGAGAGACCCAGTACTTC. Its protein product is CASSFGAGETQYF.

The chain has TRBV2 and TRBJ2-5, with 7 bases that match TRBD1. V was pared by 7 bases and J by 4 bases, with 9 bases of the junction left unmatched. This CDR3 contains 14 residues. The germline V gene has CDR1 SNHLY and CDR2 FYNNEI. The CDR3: CASIRDSDRETQYF. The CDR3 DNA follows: TGTGCCAGCATCCGGGACAGCGATCGAGAGACCCAGTACTTC. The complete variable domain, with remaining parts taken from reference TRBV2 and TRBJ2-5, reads EPEVTQTPSHQVTQMGQEVILRCVPISNHLYFYWYRQILGQKVEFLVSFYNNEISEKSEIFDDQFSVERPDGSNFTLKIRSTKLEDSAMYFCASIRDSDRETQYFGPGTRLLVL.

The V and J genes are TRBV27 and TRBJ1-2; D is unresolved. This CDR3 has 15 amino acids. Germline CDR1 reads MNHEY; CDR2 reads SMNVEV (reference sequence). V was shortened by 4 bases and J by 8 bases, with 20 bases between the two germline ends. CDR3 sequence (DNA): TGTGCCAGCAGTTCTGGGCCTTTTCAACCCGGCGGCTACACCTTC. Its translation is CASSSGPFQPGGYTF.

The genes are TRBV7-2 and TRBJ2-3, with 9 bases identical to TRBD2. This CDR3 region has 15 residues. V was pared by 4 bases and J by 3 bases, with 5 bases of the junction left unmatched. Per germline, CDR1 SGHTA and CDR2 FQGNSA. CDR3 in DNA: TGTGCCAGCAGCTCCGTAAGCGGGGGGACAGATACGCAGTATTTT. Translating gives CASSSVSGGTDTQYF. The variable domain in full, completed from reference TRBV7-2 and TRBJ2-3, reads GAGVSQSPSNKVTEKGKDVELRCDPISGHTALYWYRQSLGQGLEFLIYFQGNSAPDKSGLPSDRFSAERTGGSVSTLTIQRTQQEDSAVYLCASSSVSGGTDTQYFGPGTRLTVL.

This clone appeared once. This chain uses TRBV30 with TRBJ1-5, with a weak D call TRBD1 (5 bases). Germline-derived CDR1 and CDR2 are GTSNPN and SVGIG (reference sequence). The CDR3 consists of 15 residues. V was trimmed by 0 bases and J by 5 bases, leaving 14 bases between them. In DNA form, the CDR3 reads TGTGCCTGGAGTGTACGAGCGATAGGGGATCAGCCCCAGCATTTT. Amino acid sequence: CAWSVRAIGDQPQHF.

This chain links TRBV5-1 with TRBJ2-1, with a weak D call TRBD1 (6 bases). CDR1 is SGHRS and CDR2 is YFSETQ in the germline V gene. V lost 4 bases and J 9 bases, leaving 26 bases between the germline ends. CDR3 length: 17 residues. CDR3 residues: CASSVGPTGTSNPEQFF. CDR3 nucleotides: TGCGCCAGCAGCGTAGGCCCAACAGGGACCTCCAATCCTGAGCAGTTCTTC.

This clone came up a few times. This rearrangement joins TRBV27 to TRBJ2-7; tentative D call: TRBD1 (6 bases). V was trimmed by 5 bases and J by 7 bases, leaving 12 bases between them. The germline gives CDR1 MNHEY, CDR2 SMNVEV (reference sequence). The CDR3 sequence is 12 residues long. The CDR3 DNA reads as TGTGCCAGCAGTGCACAGGGACGGGAGCAGTACTTC. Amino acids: CASSAQGREQYF.

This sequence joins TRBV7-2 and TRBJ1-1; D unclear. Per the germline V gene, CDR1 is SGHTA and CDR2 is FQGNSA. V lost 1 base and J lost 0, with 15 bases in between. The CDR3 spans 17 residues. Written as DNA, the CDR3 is TGTGCCAGCAGCTTAGTCGGGCGGGGTAGCTTGAACACTGAAGCTTTCTTT. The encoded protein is CASSLVGRGSLNTEAFF.

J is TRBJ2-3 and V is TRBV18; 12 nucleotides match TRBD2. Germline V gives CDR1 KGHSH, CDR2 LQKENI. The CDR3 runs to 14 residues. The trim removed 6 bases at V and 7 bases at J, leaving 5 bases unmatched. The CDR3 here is CASSETSGGYTQYF. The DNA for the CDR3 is TGTGCCAGCTCCGAGACTAGCGGGGGTTATACGCAGTATTTT.